The 27 T cell receptor beta chains below all came from one sample that was sequenced in a study of T cell repertoires in cytomegalovirus infection. TCRdb reanalysed the reads using MiXCR and keeps one entry per CDR3 protein. The table shows roughly 150,000 distinct CDR3 sequences, with around a quarter occurring only once. Sequenced material: PBMCs. The origin of the receptors is a human donor in good health (CMV status not recorded). Some clones in this sample may be carry-over from other donors' samples.

CDR3 bases: TGTGCCAGCAGAGAGACAGGGGGCGGTGAAAAACTGTTTTTT. Protein product: CASRETGGGEKLFF. The chain joins TRBV6-5 to TRBJ1-4, with 10 nucleotides matching TRBD1. Germline CDR1 MNHEY, CDR2 SVGAGI. The CDR3 extends over 14 amino acids. Trimming removed 6 bases from V and 7 bases from J; junction bases left unmatched: 5.

This clonotype was observed a few times. The rearrangement uses TRBV2 and TRBJ2-1; 8 bases fit TRBD2. The V gene end was trimmed by 3 bases and the J gene end by 5 bases; junction bases not matched to a gene: 6. The germline gives CDR1 SNHLY, CDR2 FYNNEI. The CDR3 is 15 amino acids. DNA for the CDR3: TGTGCCAGCAGTGAGGGTAGCGGGGTAAACAATGAGCAGTTCTTC. Protein: CASSEGSGVNNEQFF.

This clonotype has just a few counts. The chain uses TRBV28 and TRBJ2-5; no reliable D call. Trimming shortened V by 6 bases and J by 7 bases, and 15 bases separated the two germline ends. Germline CDR1 MDHEN, CDR2 SYDVKM. CDR3 length: 13 amino acids. DNA for the CDR3: TGTGCCAGCAGCCCACTATTTTCGGTGACCCAGTACTTC. Protein sequence: CASSPLFSVTQYF.

Comment on this clonotype: Since a much larger clone is just one base distant, this may be a read error. DNA for the CDR3: TGTGCCAGCAGTTTAGAGGGCAGGGATTCTACTCAGCCCCAGCATTTT. The encoded protein is CASSLEGRDSTQPQHF. The V and J genes are TRBV12-3 or TRBV12-4 and TRBJ1-5, with D tentatively TRBD1 (5 bases). This CDR3 is 16 amino acids long. V dropped 1 base and J dropped 6 bases, with 16 bases sitting between them.

The chain couples TRBV7-8 to TRBJ2-1, with TRBD2 identical over 9 bases. Germline V lookup: CDR1 SGHVS, CDR2 FQNEAQ. This CDR3 has 15 residues. V trimming: 5 bases; J trimming: 7 bases; junction bases outside the gene matches: 9. The CDR3 here is CASSPFSGSYNEQFF. In DNA form, the CDR3 reads TGTGCCAGCAGCCCTTTTAGCGGGAGTTATAATGAGCAGTTCTTC.

The CDR3 bases are TGCGCCAGCAGACCGAATACGGACAGGGGGCAACAGGGCTACACCTTC. Translated: CASRPNTDRGQQGYTF. The J gene is TRBJ1-2, the V gene TRBV5-1; TRBD1 matches at 11 bases. Germline values: CDR1 SGHRS, CDR2 YFSETQ. This CDR3 contains 16 residues. Losses at the gene ends were 5 bases for V and 8 bases for J; bases not matched to a gene: 14.

In its sample, this clonotype was seen a few times. V is TRBV29-1 and J is TRBJ2-1, with TRBD2 matching over 9 bases. The CDR3 length is 14 residues. The germline gives CDR1 SQVTM, CDR2 ANQGSEA. J was trimmed by 7 bases and V by 7 bases; bases with no gene match: 11. DNA for the CDR3: TGCAGCGGGGGTCCTAGCGGGAATGGAAATGAGCAGTTCTTC. It specifies CSGGPSGNGNEQFF.

Points on this clonotype: A much larger clone differs from this one at a single base, so this may be a read error. In DNA form, the CDR3 reads TGTGCCAGCAGACGCGGGGTGGCCGTTCCCACCGGGGAGCTGTTTTTT. Translated: CASRRGVAVPTGELFF. The gene calls are TRBV6-2 or TRBV6-3 and TRBJ2-2; tentatively, D is TRBD2 (6 bases). The CDR3 covers 16 residues. In germline, CDR1 is MNHEY, CDR2 SVGEGT. Between the trimmed V and J ends, which lost 6 bases and 4 bases, there was a span of 18 bases.

This clonotype showed up just a few times. The V and J genes are TRBV28 and TRBJ1-2, with D perhaps TRBD1 (5 bases). The CDR3 sequence is 12 residues long. Germline-derived CDR1 and CDR2 are MDHEN and SYDVKM. The V gene lost 5 bases and the J gene lost 6 bases, with 10 bases spanning the gap. This CDR3 reads CASSQGRDGYTF. The CDR3 DNA reads TGTGCCAGCAGTCAGGGCAGAGATGGCTACACCTTC.

Many counts were recorded for this clonotype. As DNA, the CDR3 is TGTGCCAGCAGTTTATTGGGTGGCGATTCACCCCTCCACTTT. Translating gives CASSLLGGDSPLHF. The chain employs TRBV28 and TRBJ1-6; D uncertain. The V end lost 1 base, the J end lost 8 bases, and 9 bases lay between the germline ends. Germline V gene sequence: CDR1 MDHEN, CDR2 SYDVKM. The CDR3 totals 14 residues.

The chain couples TRBV6-1 to TRBJ2-7; D perhaps matches TRBD2 (6 bases). Looked up from germline, CDR1 is MNHNS and CDR2 is SASEGT. Trimming took 2 bases from V and 6 from J, leaving 11 bases between them. The CDR3 spans 13 residues. The CDR3 here is CASSELRGGEQYF. The CDR3 DNA sequence: TGTGCCAGCAGTGAACTTCGGGGAGGCGAGCAGTACTTC.

The rearrangement uses TRBV5-6 and TRBJ1-2, with D perhaps matching TRBD1 (5 bases). The CDR3 runs to 16 residues. From germline, CDR1 is SGHDT and CDR2 YYEEEE. The V gene lost 4 bases and the J gene lost 7 bases, with 23 bases spanning the gap. CDR3 sequence (DNA): TGTGCCAGCAGCCCCCCCCCAGGGTCGGTATCCCGTGGCTACACCTTC. It is translated as CASSPPPGSVSRGYTF. Using reference TRBV5-6 and TRBJ1-2 for the parts outside the CDR3, the full variable domain is DAGVTQSPTHLIKTRGQQVTLRCSPKSGHDTVSWYQQALGQGPQFIFQYYEEEERQRGNFPDRFSGHQFPNYSSELNVNALLLGDSALYLCASSPPPGSVSRGYTFGSGTRLTVV.

This clonotype was observed many times. V gene TRBV7-3 combines with J gene TRBJ2-3; TRBD2 matches at 12 bases. Trimming removed 4 bases from V and 1 base from J; junction bases left unmatched: 6. Germline V gene sequence: CDR1 SGHTA, CDR2 FQGTGA. This CDR3 is built from 17 residues. CDR3 DNA: TGTGCCAGCAGCTCGAGGACTAGCGGGGTGGGCACAGATACGCAGTATTTT. Its protein is CASSSRTSGVGTDTQYF.

The chain joins TRBV20-1 to TRBJ1-5; TRBD1 might be the D (5 bases). The germline gives CDR1 DFQATT, CDR2 SNEGSKA (reference sequence). The CDR3 length is 12 residues. Trimming cost V 8 bases and J 5 bases, with 13 bases left between them. As DNA, the CDR3 is TGCAGTTCCGGGGACGGGTATCAGCCCCAGCATTTT. This codes for CSSGDGYQPQHF.

This clonotype was counted at least ten times. The chain carries TRBV7-2 and TRBJ2-1; 13 nucleotides align to TRBD2. This CDR3 is 15 amino acids long. Germline V gene sequence: CDR1 SGHTA, CDR2 FQGNSA. V gave up 3 bases and J gave up 10 bases; unmatched junction bases: 6. CDR3 loop: CASSFLGLAGREQFF. The CDR3 DNA follows: TGTGCCAGCAGCTTCTTGGGACTAGCGGGGAGGGAGCAGTTCTTC.

This clonotype was found a few times. V is TRBV19 and J is TRBJ2-5; perhaps TRBD2 as D (5 bases). In germline, CDR1 is LNHDA, CDR2 SQIVND (reference sequence). With 5 bases removed from V and 5 bases from J, the gap between germline ends came to 12 bases. This CDR3 is built from 13 residues. CDR3 nucleotides: TGTGCCAGTAGTTCCCGCCCGGGGGAGACCCAGTACTTC. Translation gives CASSSRPGETQYF.

The chain combines TRBV29-1 with TRBJ2-1; no clear D. The CDR3 has 11 residues. CDR1 and CDR2 from the germline V gene are SQVTM and ANQGSEA. Trimming cost V 1 base and J 7 bases, with 5 bases left between them. The CDR3 region is CSVEGANEQFF. The DNA for the CDR3 is TGCAGCGTTGAAGGGGCGAATGAGCAGTTCTTC.

The chain couples TRBV5-4 to TRBJ1-3, with D uncertain. Germline loops: CDR1 SGHNT, CDR2 YYREEE (reference sequence). Between the trimmed V and J ends, which lost 4 bases and 2 bases, there was a span of 7 bases. There are 13 residues in the CDR3. CDR3 sequence: CASSKPPGNTIYF. CDR3 DNA sequence: TGTGCCAGCAGCAAACCCCCTGGAAACACCATATATTTT.

A word on this clonotype: A read error may produce the germline difference seen at one junction end. V and J are TRBV4-1 and TRBJ1-4; a weak D match, TRBD1 (6 bases). This CDR3 contains 17 residues. Germline values: CDR1 MGHRA, CDR2 YSYEKL. This CDR3 reads CASSQDRIRGGHEKLFF. Here the CDR3 DNA reads TGTGCCAGCAGCCAAGATCGGATCAGGGGTGGGCATGAAAAACTGTTTTTT.

This clonotype was seen repeatedly, ten times or more. This sequence joins TRBV12-5 and TRBJ2-3; no clear D gene. The CDR3 has 13 residues. V dropped 2 bases and J dropped 2 bases, with 5 bases sitting between them. Germline CDR1 reads LGHNT; CDR2 reads FRNRAP. CDR3 nucleotide sequence: TGTGCTAGTGGTTTGCCAAACACAGATACGCAGTATTTT. Translation gives CASGLPNTDTQYF.

J is TRBJ1-1 and V is TRBV28, with TRBD1 matching over 10 bases. With 4 bases clipped from V and 0 bases from J, the junction kept 2 bases outside the gene matches. The length of the CDR3 is 15 residues. The germline V gene has CDR1 MDHEN and CDR2 SYDVKM. CDR3 in DNA: TGTGCCAGCAGTTCGACAGGGGGCTTGAACACTGAAGCTTTCTTT. Amino acid sequence: CASSSTGGLNTEAFF.

V is TRBV18 and J is TRBJ1-3, with no clear D. The CDR3 loop spans 15 amino acids. Looked up from germline, CDR1 is KGHSH and CDR2 is LQKENI. V gave up 0 bases and J gave up 2 bases, with 8 bases separating them. CDR3 in amino acids: CASSPPGGTGNTIYF. CDR3 DNA sequence: TGTGCCAGCTCACCACCCGGAGGAACTGGAAACACCATATATTTT.

With respect to this clonotype: A single base separates this from a much larger clone, so it may be a read error. The chain uses TRBV7-2 and TRBJ2-2; 10 bases agree with TRBD2. Germline CDR1 reads SGHTA; CDR2 reads FQGNSA. Germline trimming cut 4 bases from V and 8 bases from J; bases unmatched to any gene: 16. The CDR3 has 18 amino acids. The CDR3 is CASSSKAGGALLGGELFF. CDR3 nucleotide sequence: TGTGCCAGCAGCTCCAAAGCGGGAGGGGCCTTGCTTGGTGGGGAGCTGTTTTTT.

This chain joins TRBV15 and TRBJ2-5, with TRBD1 matching 7 bases. V lost 1 base to trimming and J lost 2 bases; unmatched junction nucleotides: 7. CDR1 is LNHNV and CDR2 is YYDKDF in the germline V gene (reference sequence). CDR3 length equals 16 residues. CDR3: CATSRVGTAKQETQYF. CDR3 nucleotides: TGTGCCACCAGCAGAGTCGGGACAGCTAAGCAAGAGACCCAGTACTTC.

The CDR3 coding sequence is TGTGCCAGCAGTGAAGGTTTGACTAGCGGGTTCTACGAGCAGTACTTC. Translated: CASSEGLTSGFYEQYF. The chain is built from TRBV2 and TRBJ2-7; TRBD2 matches 10 bases. Germline trimming cut 1 base from V and 3 bases from J; bases unmatched to any gene: 6. The germline V gene encodes CDR1 SNHLY and CDR2 FYNNEI. The CDR3 sequence is 16 residues long.

This clonotype was detected ten times or more. The V call is TRBV7-2, the J call TRBJ2-5, with TRBD2 identical over 15 bases. In germline, CDR1 is SGHTA, CDR2 FQGNSA. V lost 3 bases and J lost 4; bases outside the gene matches: 12. The CDR3 loop spans 19 amino acids. CDR3: CASSFYPGLAGGSGETQYF. The CDR3 bases are TGTGCCAGCAGCTTTTACCCAGGACTAGCGGGAGGGTCGGGAGAGACCCAGTACTTC.

The chain combines TRBV19 with TRBJ2-7; maybe TRBD2 (5 bases). V was trimmed by 8 bases and J by 0 bases, leaving 17 bases between them. The germline V gene has CDR1 LNHDA and CDR2 SQIVND (reference sequence). CDR3 length equals 15 residues. The chain's CDR3 is CASRYGTGSSYEQYF. CDR3 DNA sequence: TGTGCCAGTCGTTACGGAACGGGGAGCTCCTACGAGCAGTACTTC.